This entry lists 20 T cell receptor beta chains sequenced from one sample in a study of blood T cell repertoires in COVID-19. Assay: immunoSEQ multiplex PCR; the TCRdb copy retains only in-frame clones and omits some. The table has about 280,000 clones, around 90% seen once. Specimen: peripheral blood. These receptors all come from a man aged 45-60 years with acute or convalescent COVID-19.

The chain uses TRBV2 and TRBJ2-4; TRBD1 matches at 7 bases. CDR1 is SNHLY, CDR2 FYNNEI, per germline. This CDR3 has 14 residues. V dropped 3 bases and J dropped 8; count of bases not matched to a gene: 7. The CDR3 nucleotides read TGTGCCAGCAGTGAGGGGACAGTTCTATACATTCAGTACTTC. This sequence encodes CASSEGTVLYIQYF.

The rearrangement joins TRBV6-6 to TRBJ2-1; maybe TRBD2 (5 bases). Trimming pared 6 bases from V and 8 bases from J, leaving 14 bases between. The CDR3 contains 13 residues. CDR1 MNHNY and CDR2 SVGAGI come from the germline V gene (reference sequence). The DNA of the CDR3 is TGTGCCAGCAGAGAGGGAAAGTGGGATGAGCAGTTCTTC. This gives the protein CASREGKWDEQFF.

This sequence joins TRBV3-1 (or the pseudogene TRBV3-2) and TRBJ1-5; unclear D gene. Germline CDR1 reads LGHDT; CDR2 reads YNNKEL (reference sequence). With 0 bases removed from V and 11 bases from J, the gap between germline ends came to 11 bases. This CDR3 spans 13 amino acids. CDR3 protein: CASSQEEGRTQHF. The CDR3 DNA reads as TGTGCCAGCAGCCAAGAGGAGGGTAGAACCCAGCATTTT.

This chain connects TRBV4-1 to TRBJ1-1; 8 nucleotides match TRBD1. The CDR3 runs 16 residues. The V segment lost 4 bases and the J segment 7 bases; nucleotides outside the gene matches: 14. Germline assignment: CDR1 MGHRA and CDR2 YSYEKL. CDR3 region: CASSPLAGGRSVEAFF. For the CDR3, the DNA is TGCGCCAGCAGCCCGCTGGCAGGGGGCCGATCGGTTGAAGCTTTCTTT.

The V gene is TRBV15, the J gene TRBJ1-1; no clear D gene. The ends were cut back, 8 bases at V and 0 bases at J, with 10 bases in the middle. The CDR3 sequence is 13 residues long. Per germline, CDR1 LNHNV and CDR2 YYDKDF (reference sequence). CDR3 sequence reads: CATAEQMNTEAFF. Written as DNA, the CDR3 is TGTGCCACCGCGGAGCAGATGAACACTGAAGCTTTCTTT.

This chain connects TRBV27 to TRBJ1-2, with TRBD1 as a possible D gene (6 bases). The CDR3 has 15 residues. CDR1 MNHEY and CDR2 SMNVEV come from the germline V gene (reference sequence). V shed 4 bases and J shed 4 bases, with 16 bases lying between them. The CDR3 sequence is CASSWGPPRGYGYTF. The CDR3 nucleotides are TGTGCCAGCAGTTGGGGGCCGCCGAGGGGCTATGGCTACACCTTC.

For this clone: Other DNA sequences of this sample code for an identical CDR3. The V gene is TRBV2, the J gene TRBJ1-4; D is uncertain. Trimming took off 5 bases at V and 5 bases at J, with 6 bases between the two ends. Per germline, CDR1 SNHLY and CDR2 FYNNEI. The CDR3 has 12 amino acids. CDR3 residues: CASSRENEKLFF. CDR3 sequence (DNA): TGTGCCAGCAGTAGAGAAAATGAAAAACTGTTTTTT.

This chain uses TRBV5-6 with TRBJ2-1, with D perhaps matching TRBD1 (6 bases). V lost 5 bases to trimming and J lost 2 bases, with 8 bases between them. CDR1 and CDR2 from the germline V gene are SGHDT and YYEEEE. The CDR3 is 13 amino acids. The CDR3 here is CASRGAAYNEQFF. As DNA, the CDR3 is TGTGCCAGCAGGGGGGCGGCCTACAATGAGCAGTTCTTC.

This chain joins TRBV10-3 and TRBJ1-6, with 9 bases aligning to TRBD1. The junction had 9 bases not matched to a gene; V was cut back by 1 base and J by 11 bases. The CDR3 extends over 16 amino acids. From germline, CDR1 is ENHRY and CDR2 SYGVKD. The CDR3 coding sequence is TGTGCCATCAGTGAGTTCATTCCGGGACAGGGTGCACCCCTCCACTTT. This codes for CAISEFIPGQGAPLHF.

This chain joins TRBV6-5 and TRBJ2-5; the D is unclear. This CDR3 is built from 13 residues. Per germline, CDR1 MNHEY and CDR2 SVGAGI. Trimming removed 11 bases at V and 2 bases at J, with 15 bases between. The CDR3: CASHRSPQETQYF. The CDR3 DNA reads TGTGCCTCCCACAGAAGCCCTCAAGAGACCCAGTACTTC.

This clone was counted between two and nine times. The rearrangement links TRBV29-1 to TRBJ2-1; 9 nucleotides line up with TRBD2. The CDR3 loop spans 15 amino acids. Germline V gene data show CDR1 as SQVTM and CDR2 as ANQGSEA. The junction had 9 bases not matched to a gene; V was cut back by 4 bases and J by 5 bases. The DNA for the CDR3 is TGCAGCGTTGCGGGTAGCGGGGGTTTGGACAATGAGCAGTTCTTC. It encodes CSVAGSGGLDNEQFF.

This clone was found a few times. This chain uses TRBV10-1 with TRBJ2-7, with a tentative D call TRBD1 (5 bases). V dropped 0 bases and J dropped 2 bases, with 11 bases sitting between them. This CDR3 is built from 15 residues. In germline, CDR1 is WNHNN, CDR2 SYGVQD (reference sequence). The chain's CDR3 is CASSESPLGAYEQYF. CDR3 DNA: TGCGCCAGCAGTGAGTCGCCTCTAGGGGCCTACGAGCAGTACTTC.

This clone was observed a single time. The chain is built from TRBV7-6 and TRBJ2-3, with TRBD1 matching over 8 bases. The CDR3 totals 14 residues. With 3 bases clipped from V and 6 bases from J, the junction kept 5 bases outside the gene matches. In germline, CDR1 is SGHVS, CDR2 FNYEAQ. CDR3 protein: CASSFRTGRDTQYF. In DNA, the CDR3 is TGTGCCAGCAGCTTTAGGACAGGGAGGGATACGCAGTATTTT.

This clone was observed a single time. The chain carries TRBV10-3 and TRBJ1-2, with 8 bases that match TRBD1. The trim removed 11 bases at V and 4 bases at J, leaving 6 bases unmatched. CDR1 and CDR2 from the germline V gene are ENHRY and SYGVKD. The CDR3 has 12 residues. As DNA, the CDR3 is TGTGCCGTAACAGGGGGGACCTATGGCTACACCTTC. Its protein is CAVTGGTYGYTF.

V and J are TRBV4-2 and TRBJ1-4, with D maybe TRBD1 (6 bases). CDR1 is LGHNA and CDR2 is YNFKEQ in the germline V gene. V gave up 6 bases and J gave up 7 bases, with 15 bases separating them. This CDR3 has 14 residues. CDR3 protein: CASSGGVGVEKLFF. The CDR3 DNA sequence: TGTGCCAGCAGTGGGGGCGTGGGAGTTGAAAAACTGTTTTTT.

This chain links TRBV4-1 with TRBJ2-6; D might be TRBD2 (6 bases). Germline CDR1 reads MGHRA; CDR2 reads YSYEKL. V lost 4 bases, J lost 0 bases, and 16 bases lay in between. The CDR3 has 18 residues. CDR3 nucleotide sequence: TGCGCCAGCAGCCCTGAGGAGGGCCTTTACTCTGGGGCCAACGTCCTGACTTTC. As protein: CASSPEEGLYSGANVLTF.

The J gene is TRBJ2-3, the V gene TRBV11-2, with D uncertain. Trimming cost V 5 bases and J 5 bases, with 14 bases left between them. CDR1 SGHAT and CDR2 FQNNGV come from the germline V gene. CDR3 size: 14 residues. The CDR3 loop is CASSPTSRVDTQYF. Written as DNA, the CDR3 is TGTGCCAGCAGCCCCACCTCCCGAGTAGATACGCAGTATTTT.

This clone has just one count. The chain employs TRBV13 and TRBJ1-5; D call uncertain. CDR1 is PRHDT and CDR2 is FYEKMQ in the germline V gene (reference sequence). Between the trimmed V and J ends, which lost 4 bases and 4 bases, there was a span of 5 bases. CDR3 size: 12 residues. The CDR3 nucleotides read TGTGCCAGCAGCTCTAGGAATCAGCCCCAGCATTTT. This sequence encodes CASSSRNQPQHF.

This chain uses TRBV5-1 with TRBJ1-3; TRBD1 aligns across 8 bases. The V gene end was trimmed by 3 bases and the J gene end by 8 bases; junction bases not matched to a gene: 7. This CDR3 comprises 14 residues. The germline CDR1 and CDR2 sequences are SGHRS and YFSETQ. CDR3 sequence reads: CASSSGQGGDTIYF. The CDR3 DNA is TGCGCCAGCAGCTCCGGACAGGGCGGGGACACCATATATTTT.

This clone is a singleton in its sample. The chain combines TRBV7-6 with TRBJ2-3, with D uncertain. Germline CDR1 is SGHVS and CDR2 is FNYEAQ. The V end was cut by 0 bases, the J end by 5 bases, with 15 bases between. The CDR3 loop spans 16 amino acids. In nucleotides, the CDR3 is TGTGCCAGCAGCTTAGCGCCCCCCTCAAGCCAAGATACGCAGTATTTT. Its translation is CASSLAPPSSQDTQYF.